This T cell receptor (beta chain) derives from a study of T cell responses to AZD1222 COVID-19 vaccine. Study-wide results and caveats: Repertoires in all cases were sampled only once the peak T cell response had passed.

The length of the CDR3 is 16 residues. V lost 1 base to trimming and J lost 2 bases, with 14 bases between them. Germline CDR1 reads LGHDT; CDR2 reads YNNKEL (reference sequence). As concerns this clone: Its antigen is still unknown.

Clones were read by immunoSEQ multiplex PCR, and TCRdb kept only the in-frame ones, dropping some. The table records roughly 97,000 clones, 70% to 90% of them present only once. This TCR was recovered from an adult in good health. The rearrangement joins TRBV3-1 (or the pseudogene TRBV3-2) to TRBJ1-2; D is unresolved. The sequenced sample was peripheral blood, obtained on day 0 of AZD1222 vaccination. CDR3 in DNA: TGTGCCAGCAGCCAAGTCGGGAAAGGGATAAACTATGGCTACACCTTC. This gives the protein CASSQVGKGINYGYTF.